In its sample, the clone carrying this T cell receptor beta chain was seen a few times. Its antigen is still unknown. Trimming took 1 base from V and 8 from J, leaving 20 bases between them. The CDR3 loop spans 16 amino acids. The germline gives CDR1 MGHRA, CDR2 YSYEKL. The entry originates in a study of cytomegalovirus exposure and HLA in healthy donors. Broader study findings: It was likely that a cluster of highly shared sequence variants was a sequencing artifact. Fewer N-insertions (relative to the approximately 700-donor mean) were reportedly seen in an Asian-associated ancestry cluster in a later analysis.

Both 60 Vbeta primers and 13 Jbeta primers went into the PCR. The table came from immunoSEQ multiplex PCR; TCRdb's copy has only in-frame clones and leaves some out. The sample includes some 180,000 clones, around 80% of them seen just once. The V call is TRBV4-1, the J call TRBJ1-2; D might be TRBD1 (6 bases). Sequencing was performed on PBMCs. This receptor was identified in a girl aged 10 to 17 in good health and CMV-seropositive. Here the CDR3 reads CASSQGADRPGGGYTF. The CDR3 DNA reads as TGCGCCAGCAGCCAAGGGGCCGACAGGCCTGGAGGAGGCTACACCTTC.